What follows is one TCR beta chain and its context. Its antigen is unidentified. Per the germline V gene, CDR1 is SEHNR and CDR2 is FQNEAQ (reference sequence). The CDR3 consists of 13 residues. The V end lost 5 bases, the J end lost 6 bases, and 11 bases lay between the germline ends. Time point described: pretreatment peripheral blood. The data derive from a study of PD-L1 blockade in urothelial cancer. Study information: Most of the 29 patients were men whose urothelial cancer was bladder-origin. T cells were recovered from blood samples at a median of 141,255. General observations from the study: For durable-benefit patients, tumor-associated blood clones expanded more at 3 weeks.

The method was immunoSEQ multiplex PCR; TCRdb's version includes in-frame clones alone and lacks a portion of them. Among tens of thousands of clones listed, 75% to 90% were seen once. The sequence came from a man between 70 and 80 years old with urothelial cancer. The sequencing used PBMCs, collected around atezolizumab (anti-PD-L1) treatment. The V and J genes are TRBV7-9 and TRBJ1-5, with no clear D. In DNA form, the CDR3 reads TGTGCCAGCAGCAAACCGGAGGGTCAGCCCCAGCATTTT. Translation gives CASSKPEGQPQHF. Drawing the rest from reference TRBV7-9 and TRBJ1-5, the complete variable domain is DTGVSQNPRHKITKRGQNVTFRCDPISEHNRLYWYRQTLGQGPEFLTYFQNEAQLEKSRLLSDRFSAERPKGSFSTLEIQRTEQGDSAMYLCASSKPEGQPQHFGDGTRLSIL.